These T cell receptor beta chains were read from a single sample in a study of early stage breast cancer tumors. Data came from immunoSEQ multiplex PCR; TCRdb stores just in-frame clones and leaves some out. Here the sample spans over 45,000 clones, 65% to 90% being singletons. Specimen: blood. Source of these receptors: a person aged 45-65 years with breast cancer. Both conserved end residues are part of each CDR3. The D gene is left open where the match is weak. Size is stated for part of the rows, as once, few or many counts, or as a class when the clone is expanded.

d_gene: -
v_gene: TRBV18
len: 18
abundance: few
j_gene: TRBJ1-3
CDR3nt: TGTGCCAGCTCACCATCGAGTGGGGGGCTAGTTTCTGGAAACACCATATATTTT
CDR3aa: CASSPSSGGLVSGNTIYF

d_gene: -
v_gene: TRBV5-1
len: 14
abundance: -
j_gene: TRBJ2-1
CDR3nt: TGCGCCAGCAGACAGTCACTAGACTACAATGAGCAGTTCTTC
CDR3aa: CASRQSLDYNEQFF

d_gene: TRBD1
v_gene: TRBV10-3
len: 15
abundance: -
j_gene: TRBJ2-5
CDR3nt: TGTGCCATCAGCTCCGGGACAGGGGTTCAAGAGACCCAGTACTTC
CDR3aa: CAISSGTGVQETQYF

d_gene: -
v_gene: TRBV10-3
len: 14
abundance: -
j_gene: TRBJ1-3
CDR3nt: TGTGCCATCAGTAGGGACACCTCTGGAAACACCATATATTTT
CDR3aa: CAISRDTSGNTIYF

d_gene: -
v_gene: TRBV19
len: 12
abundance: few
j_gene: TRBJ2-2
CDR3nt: TGTGCCAGTAGCAGGGCAACCGGGGAGCTGTTTTTT
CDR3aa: CASSRATGELFF

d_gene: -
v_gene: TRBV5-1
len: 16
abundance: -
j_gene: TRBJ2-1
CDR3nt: TGCGCCAGCAGCCCCAGCGTAGGCGGGGACCACAATGAGCAGTTCTTC
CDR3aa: CASSPSVGGDHNEQFF

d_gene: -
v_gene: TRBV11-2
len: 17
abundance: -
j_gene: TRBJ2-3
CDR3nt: TGTGCCAGCAGCCCCGCCGGAGAATCGGGTTACACAGATACGCAGTATTTT
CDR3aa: CASSPAGESGYTDTQYF

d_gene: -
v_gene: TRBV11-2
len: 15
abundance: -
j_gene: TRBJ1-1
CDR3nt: TGTGCCAGCAGCTTTCAACTGGGGATGAACACTGAAGCTTTCTTT
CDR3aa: CASSFQLGMNTEAFF

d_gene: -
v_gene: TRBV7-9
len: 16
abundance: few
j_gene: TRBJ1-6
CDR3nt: TGTGCCAGCAGCTTAGGTATCAGGGGCCTTAATTCACCCCTCCACTTT
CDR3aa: CASSLGIRGLNSPLHF

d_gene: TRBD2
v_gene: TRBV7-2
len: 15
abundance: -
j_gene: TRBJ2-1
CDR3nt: TGTGCCAGCAGAATAGCGGGAGAGGTCTACAATGAGCAGTTCTTC
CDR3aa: CASRIAGEVYNEQFF

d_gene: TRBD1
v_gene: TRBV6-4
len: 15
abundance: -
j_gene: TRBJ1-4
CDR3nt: TGTGCCAGCAGTATGGGACAGGGAGGAGGCGAAAAACTGTTTTTT
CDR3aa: CASSMGQGGGEKLFF

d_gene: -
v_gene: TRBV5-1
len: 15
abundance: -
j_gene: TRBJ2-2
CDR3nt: TGCGCCAGCAGCTTAAAGCTCCCGAACACCGGGGAGCTGTTTTTT
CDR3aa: CASSLKLPNTGELFF

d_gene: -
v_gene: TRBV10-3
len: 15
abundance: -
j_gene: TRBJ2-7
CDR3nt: TGTGCCATCAGTGAACAGGGTGGGGAAACCTACGAGCAGTACTTC
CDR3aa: CAISEQGGETYEQYF